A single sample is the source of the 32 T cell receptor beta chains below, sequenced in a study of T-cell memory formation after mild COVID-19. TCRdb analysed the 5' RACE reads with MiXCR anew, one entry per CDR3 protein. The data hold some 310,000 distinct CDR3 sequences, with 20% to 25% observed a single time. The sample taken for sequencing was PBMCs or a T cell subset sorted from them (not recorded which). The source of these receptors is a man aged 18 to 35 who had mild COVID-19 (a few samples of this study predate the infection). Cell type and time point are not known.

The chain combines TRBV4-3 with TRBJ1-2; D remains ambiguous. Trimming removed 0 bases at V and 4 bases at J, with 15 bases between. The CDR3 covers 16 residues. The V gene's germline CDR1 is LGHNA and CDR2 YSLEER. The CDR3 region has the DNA TGCGCCAGCAGCCAAGAAGTATCGCCTGTTGTCTATGGCTACACCTTC. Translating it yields CASSQEVSPVVYGYTF.

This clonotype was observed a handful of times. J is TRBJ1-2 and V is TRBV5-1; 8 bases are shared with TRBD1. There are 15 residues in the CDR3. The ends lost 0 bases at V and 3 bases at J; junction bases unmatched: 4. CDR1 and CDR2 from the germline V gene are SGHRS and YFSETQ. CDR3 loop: CASSLEAGGHYGYTF. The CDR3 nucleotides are TGCGCCAGCAGCTTGGAGGCAGGGGGCCACTATGGCTACACCTTC.

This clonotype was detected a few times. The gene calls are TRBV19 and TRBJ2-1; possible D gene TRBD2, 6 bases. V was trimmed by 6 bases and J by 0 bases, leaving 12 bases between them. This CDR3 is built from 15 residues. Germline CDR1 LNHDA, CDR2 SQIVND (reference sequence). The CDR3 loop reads CASSTGGSSYNEQFF. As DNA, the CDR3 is TGTGCCAGTAGCACCGGGGGAAGCTCCTACAATGAGCAGTTCTTC.

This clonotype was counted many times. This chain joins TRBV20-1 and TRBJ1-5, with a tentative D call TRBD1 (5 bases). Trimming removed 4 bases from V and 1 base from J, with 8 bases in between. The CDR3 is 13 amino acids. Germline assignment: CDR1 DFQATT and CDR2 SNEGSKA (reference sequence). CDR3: CSAIGASNQPQHF. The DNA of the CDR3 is TGCAGTGCTATTGGGGCGAGCAATCAGCCCCAGCATTTT.

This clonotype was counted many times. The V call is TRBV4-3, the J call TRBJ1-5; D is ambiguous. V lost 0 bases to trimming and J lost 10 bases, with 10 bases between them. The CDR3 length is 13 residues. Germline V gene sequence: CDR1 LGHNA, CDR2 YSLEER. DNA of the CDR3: TGCGCCAGCAGCCAAGATACCCGGGAACCCCAGCATTTT. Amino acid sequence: CASSQDTREPQHF.

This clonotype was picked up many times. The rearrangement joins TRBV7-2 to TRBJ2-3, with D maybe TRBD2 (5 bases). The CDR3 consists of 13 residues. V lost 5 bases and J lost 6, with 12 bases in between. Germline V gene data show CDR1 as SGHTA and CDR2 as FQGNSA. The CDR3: CASSRGERDTQYF. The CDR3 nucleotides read TGTGCCAGCAGCCGGGGAGAAAGGGATACGCAGTATTTT.

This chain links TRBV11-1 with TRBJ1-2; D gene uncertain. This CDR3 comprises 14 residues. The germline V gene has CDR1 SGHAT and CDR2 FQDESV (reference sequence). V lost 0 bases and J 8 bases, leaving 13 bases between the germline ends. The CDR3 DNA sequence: TGTGCCAGCAGCTTAGCCGGGGAGCCAAGGGGCTACACCTTC. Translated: CASSLAGEPRGYTF. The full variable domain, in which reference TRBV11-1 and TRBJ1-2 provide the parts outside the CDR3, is EAEVAQSPRYKITEKSQAVAFWCDPISGHATLYWYRQILGQGPELLVQFQDESVVDDSQLPKDRFSAERLKGVDSTLKIQPAELGDSAMYLCASSLAGEPRGYTFGSGTRLTVV.

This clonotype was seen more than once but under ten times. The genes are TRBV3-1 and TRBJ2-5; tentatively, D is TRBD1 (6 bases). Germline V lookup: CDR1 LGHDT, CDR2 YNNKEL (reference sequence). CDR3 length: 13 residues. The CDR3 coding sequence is TGTGCAGCAGTGGGCAGGGGCCAAGAGACCCAGTACTTC. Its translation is CAAVGRGQETQYF.

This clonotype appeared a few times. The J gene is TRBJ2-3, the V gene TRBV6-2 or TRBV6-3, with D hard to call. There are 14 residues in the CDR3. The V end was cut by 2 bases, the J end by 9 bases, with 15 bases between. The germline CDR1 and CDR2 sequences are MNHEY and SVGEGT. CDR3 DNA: TGTGCCAGCAGTTACGGCCTCTCGGCCGCCACGCAGTATTTT. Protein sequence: CASSYGLSAATQYF.

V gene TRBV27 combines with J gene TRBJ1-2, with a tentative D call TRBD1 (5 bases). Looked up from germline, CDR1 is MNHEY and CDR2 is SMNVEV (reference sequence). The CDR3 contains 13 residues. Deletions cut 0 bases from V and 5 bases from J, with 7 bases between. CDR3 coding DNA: TGTGCCAGCAGTTTATCAGACAGATATGGCTACACCTTC. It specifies CASSLSDRYGYTF.

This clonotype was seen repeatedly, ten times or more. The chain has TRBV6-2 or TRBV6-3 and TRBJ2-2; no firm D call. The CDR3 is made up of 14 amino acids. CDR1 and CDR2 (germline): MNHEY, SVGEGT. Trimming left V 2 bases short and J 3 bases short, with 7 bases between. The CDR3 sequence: CASSYNPHTGELFF. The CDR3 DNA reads TGTGCCAGCAGTTACAACCCTCACACCGGGGAGCTGTTTTTT.

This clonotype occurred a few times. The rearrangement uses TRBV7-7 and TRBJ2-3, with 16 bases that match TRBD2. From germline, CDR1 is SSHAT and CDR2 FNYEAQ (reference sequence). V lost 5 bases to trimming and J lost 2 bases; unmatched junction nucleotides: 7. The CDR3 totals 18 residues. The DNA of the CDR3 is TGTGCCAGCAGCCAGTGGGGACTAGCGGGGGGGCCCACAGATACGCAGTATTTT. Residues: CASSQWGLAGGPTDTQYF.

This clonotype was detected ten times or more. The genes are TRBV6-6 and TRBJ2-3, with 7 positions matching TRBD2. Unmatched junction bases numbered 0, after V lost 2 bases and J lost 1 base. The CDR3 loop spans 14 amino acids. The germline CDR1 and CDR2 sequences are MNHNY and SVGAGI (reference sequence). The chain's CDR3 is CASSYGGGTDTQYF. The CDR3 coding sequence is TGTGCCAGCAGTTACGGGGGGGGCACAGATACGCAGTATTTT.

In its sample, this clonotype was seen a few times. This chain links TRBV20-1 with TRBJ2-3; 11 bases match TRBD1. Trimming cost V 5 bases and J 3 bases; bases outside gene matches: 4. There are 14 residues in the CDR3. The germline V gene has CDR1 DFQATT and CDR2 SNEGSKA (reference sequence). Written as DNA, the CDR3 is TGCAGTGCTCCTGGACAGGGGGCAACAGATACGCAGTATTTT. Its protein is CSAPGQGATDTQYF.

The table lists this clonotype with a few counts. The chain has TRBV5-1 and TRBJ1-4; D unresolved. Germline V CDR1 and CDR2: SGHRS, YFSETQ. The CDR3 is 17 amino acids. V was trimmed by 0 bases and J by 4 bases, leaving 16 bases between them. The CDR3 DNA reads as TGCGCCAGCAGCTTGGAGACCCAGATGGGGATTAATGAAAAACTGTTTTTT. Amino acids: CASSLETQMGINEKLFF. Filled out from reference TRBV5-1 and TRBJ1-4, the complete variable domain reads KAGVTQTPRYLIKTRGQQVTLSCSPISGHRSVSWYQQTPGQGLQFLFEYFSETQRNKGNFPGRFSGRQFSNSRSEMNVSTLELGDSALYLCASSLETQMGINEKLFFGSGTQLSVL.

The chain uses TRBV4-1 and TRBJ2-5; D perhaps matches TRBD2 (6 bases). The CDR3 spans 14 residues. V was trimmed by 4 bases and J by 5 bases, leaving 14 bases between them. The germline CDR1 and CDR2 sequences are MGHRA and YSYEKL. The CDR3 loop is CASSRRDPGETQYF. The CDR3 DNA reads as TGCGCCAGCAGCCGGAGGGACCCCGGGGAGACCCAGTACTTC.

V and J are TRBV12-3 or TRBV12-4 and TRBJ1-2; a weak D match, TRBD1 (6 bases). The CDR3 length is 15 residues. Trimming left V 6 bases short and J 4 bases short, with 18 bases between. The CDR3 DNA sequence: TGTGCCAGCAGCATTGGGGACAATCCCATCTATGGCTACACCTTC. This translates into CASSIGDNPIYGYTF.

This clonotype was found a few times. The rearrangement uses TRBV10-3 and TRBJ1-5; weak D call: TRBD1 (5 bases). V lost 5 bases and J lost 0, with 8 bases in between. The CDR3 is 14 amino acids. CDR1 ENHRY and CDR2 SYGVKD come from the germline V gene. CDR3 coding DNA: TGTGCCATCAGTCCCGACAGTAGCAATCAGCCCCAGCATTTT. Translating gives CAISPDSSNQPQHF.

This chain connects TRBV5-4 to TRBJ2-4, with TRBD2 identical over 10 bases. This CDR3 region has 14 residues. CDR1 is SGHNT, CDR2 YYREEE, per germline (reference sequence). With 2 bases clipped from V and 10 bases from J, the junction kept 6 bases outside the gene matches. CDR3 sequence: CASSLSGGAGIQYF. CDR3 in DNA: TGTGCCAGCAGCTTAAGCGGGGGGGCCGGGATTCAGTACTTC.

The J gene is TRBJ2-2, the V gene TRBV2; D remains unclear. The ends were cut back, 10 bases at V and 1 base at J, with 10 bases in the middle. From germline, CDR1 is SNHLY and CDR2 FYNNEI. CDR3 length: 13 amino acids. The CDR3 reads CATTSGNTGELFF. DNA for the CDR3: TGTGCCACCACTTCAGGGAACACCGGGGAGCTGTTTTTT.

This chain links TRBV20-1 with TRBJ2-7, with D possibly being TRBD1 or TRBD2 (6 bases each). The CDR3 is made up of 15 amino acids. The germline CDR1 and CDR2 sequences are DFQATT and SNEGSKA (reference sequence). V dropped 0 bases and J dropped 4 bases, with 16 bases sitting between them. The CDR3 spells CSARDFSGAAYEQYF. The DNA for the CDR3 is TGCAGTGCTAGAGATTTTTCGGGGGCTGCGTACGAGCAGTACTTC.

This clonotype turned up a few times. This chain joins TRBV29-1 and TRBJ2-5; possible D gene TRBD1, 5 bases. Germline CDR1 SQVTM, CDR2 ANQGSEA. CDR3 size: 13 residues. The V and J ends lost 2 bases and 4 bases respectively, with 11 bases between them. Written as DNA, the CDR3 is TGCAGCGTTGAAAGGGGCACCGTAGAGACCCAGTACTTC. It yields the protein CSVERGTVETQYF.

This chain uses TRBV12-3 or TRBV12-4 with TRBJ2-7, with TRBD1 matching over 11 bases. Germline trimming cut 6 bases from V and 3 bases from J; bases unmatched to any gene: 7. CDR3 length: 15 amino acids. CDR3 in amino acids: CASSLRTGGGYEQYF. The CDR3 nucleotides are TGTGCCAGCAGCCTGAGGACAGGGGGCGGCTACGAGCAGTACTTC.

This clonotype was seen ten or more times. The CDR3 reads CASSPGLGYEQYV. CDR3 sequence (DNA): TGTGCCAGCAGCCCTGGGTTAGGATACGAGCAGTACGTC. This chain links TRBV12-3 or TRBV12-4 with TRBJ2-7, with unresolved D. This CDR3 has 13 residues. V was trimmed by 6 bases and J by 4 bases, leaving 13 bases between them.

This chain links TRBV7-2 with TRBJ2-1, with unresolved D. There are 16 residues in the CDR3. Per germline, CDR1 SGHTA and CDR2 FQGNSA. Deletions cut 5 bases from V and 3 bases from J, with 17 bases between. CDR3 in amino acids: CASSLGSWVRYNEQFF. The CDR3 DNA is TGTGCCAGCAGCCTCGGTAGTTGGGTCCGCTACAATGAGCAGTTCTTC.

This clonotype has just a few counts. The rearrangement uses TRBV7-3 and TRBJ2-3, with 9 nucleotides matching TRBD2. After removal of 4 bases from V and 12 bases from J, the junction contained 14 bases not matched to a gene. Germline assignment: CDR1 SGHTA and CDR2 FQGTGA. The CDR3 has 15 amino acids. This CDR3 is CASSSQSSGEGPQYF. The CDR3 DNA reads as TGTGCCAGCAGCTCACAGTCTAGCGGGGAGGGCCCACAGTATTTT.

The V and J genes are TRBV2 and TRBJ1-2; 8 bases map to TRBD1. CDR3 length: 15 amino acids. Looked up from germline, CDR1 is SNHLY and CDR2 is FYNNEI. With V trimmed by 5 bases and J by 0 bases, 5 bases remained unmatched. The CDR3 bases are TGTGCCAGCAGTTTTGGACAGGGCTCTAACTATGGCTACACCTTC. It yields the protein CASSFGQGSNYGYTF.

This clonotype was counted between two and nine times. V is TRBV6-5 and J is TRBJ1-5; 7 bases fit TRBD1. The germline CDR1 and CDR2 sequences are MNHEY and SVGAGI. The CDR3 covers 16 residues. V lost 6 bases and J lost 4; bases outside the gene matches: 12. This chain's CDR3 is CASSPMNRGGNQPQHF. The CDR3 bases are TGTGCCAGCAGCCCTATGAACAGGGGTGGGAATCAGCCCCAGCATTTT.

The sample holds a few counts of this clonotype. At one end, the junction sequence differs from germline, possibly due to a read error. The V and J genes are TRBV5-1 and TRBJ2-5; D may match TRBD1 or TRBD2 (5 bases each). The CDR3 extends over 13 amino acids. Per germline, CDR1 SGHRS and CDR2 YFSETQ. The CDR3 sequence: CASRLGVEETQYF. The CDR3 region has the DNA TGCGCCAGCAGGTTGGGGGTAGAAGAGACCCAGTACTTC.

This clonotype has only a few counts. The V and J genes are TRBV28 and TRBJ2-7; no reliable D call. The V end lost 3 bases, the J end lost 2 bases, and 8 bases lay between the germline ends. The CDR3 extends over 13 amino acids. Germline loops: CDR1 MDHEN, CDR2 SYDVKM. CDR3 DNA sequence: TGTGCCAGCAGTTTCGCCGGTGCCTACGAGCAGTACGTC. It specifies CASSFAGAYEQYV.

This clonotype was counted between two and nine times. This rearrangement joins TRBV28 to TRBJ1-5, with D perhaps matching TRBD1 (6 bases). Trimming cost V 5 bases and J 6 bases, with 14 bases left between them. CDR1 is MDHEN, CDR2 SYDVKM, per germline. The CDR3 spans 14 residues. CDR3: CASSRGNRGQPQHF. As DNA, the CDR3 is TGTGCCAGCAGTAGGGGGAATCGGGGTCAGCCCCAGCATTTT.

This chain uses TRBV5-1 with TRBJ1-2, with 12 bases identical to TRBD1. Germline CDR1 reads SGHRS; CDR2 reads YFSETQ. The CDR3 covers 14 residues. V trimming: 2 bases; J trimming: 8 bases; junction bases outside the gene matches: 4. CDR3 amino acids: CASSFGTGGIGYTF. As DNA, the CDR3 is TGCGCCAGCAGCTTCGGGACAGGGGGCATCGGCTACACCTTC.